The 9 T cell receptor beta chains in this list originate from one sample, sequenced in a study of blood T cell repertoires in COVID-19. Generated by immunoSEQ multiplex PCR, the TCRdb table keeps only in-frame clones and is missing some. The sample records some 130,000 clones, about 92% being singletons. Specimen: peripheral blood. The receptors derive from a man aged 45 to 65 with active COVID-19.

There are a few counts of this clone. The gene calls are TRBV5-1 and TRBJ1-4; D is uncertain. The V end lost 5 bases, the J end lost 4 bases, and 12 bases lay between the germline ends. CDR1 and CDR2 (germline): SGHRS, YFSETQ. CDR3 length equals 14 residues. The CDR3 loop reads CASRSAGVNEKLFF. CDR3 nucleotides: TGCGCCAGCAGGAGTGCCGGGGTTAATGAAAAACTGTTTTTT.

The rearrangement joins TRBV27 to TRBJ1-5; 9 nucleotides agree with TRBD1. The junction had 6 bases not matched to a gene; V was cut back by 5 bases and J by 7 bases. The CDR3 spans 14 residues. Germline-derived CDR1 and CDR2 are MNHEY and SMNVEV (reference sequence). CDR3: CASSPGQGAQPQHF. The CDR3, as DNA: TGTGCCAGCAGTCCGGGACAGGGAGCCCAGCCCCAGCATTTT.

In DNA, the CDR3 is TGTGCCAGCAGCTTAGGAGGCGGGAGTGGGACAGATACGCAGTATTTT. This translates into CASSLGGGSGTDTQYF. J is TRBJ2-3 and V is TRBV7-2; TRBD2 matches at 7 bases. This CDR3 has 16 amino acids. Trimming took 1 base from V and 3 from J; bases not matched to a gene: 7. Germline CDR1 SGHTA, CDR2 FQGNSA. Combining the CDR3 with reference TRBV7-2 and TRBJ2-3 gives the whole variable domain GAGVSQSPSNKVTEKGKDVELRCDPISGHTALYWYRQSLGQGLEFLIYFQGNSAPDKSGLPSDRFSAERTGGSVSTLTIQRTQQEDSAVYLCASSLGGGSGTDTQYFGPGTRLTVL.

The chain combines TRBV19 with TRBJ2-1; weak D call: TRBD1 (6 bases). Germline CDR1 is LNHDA and CDR2 is SQIVND (reference sequence). V lost 7 bases, J lost 3 bases, and 16 bases lay in between. The CDR3 is 15 amino acids. CDR3 bases: TGTGCCAGTATCCCCAACAGGGTGTACTACAATGAGCAGTTCTTC. Protein: CASIPNRVYYNEQFF.

This chain links TRBV9 with TRBJ2-1; D unclear. CDR3 length equals 13 residues. Germline V lookup: CDR1 SGDLS, CDR2 YYNGEE. Trimming removed 0 bases at V and 10 bases at J, with 11 bases between. CDR3 coding DNA: TGTGCCAGCAGCGTAGATTCTGAGGTAGAGCAGTTCTTC. It yields the protein CASSVDSEVEQFF.

The rearrangement links TRBV3-1 (or the pseudogene TRBV3-2) to TRBJ1-1; the D is unclear. This CDR3 spans 13 amino acids. V lost 1 base to trimming and J lost 6 bases, with 9 bases between them. Germline CDR1 is LGHDT and CDR2 is YNNKEL (reference sequence). The CDR3 region has the DNA TGTGCCAGCAGCCAAGGCGAGGTCTCTGAAGCTTTCTTT. It specifies CASSQGEVSEAFF.

The chain is built from TRBV27 and TRBJ2-1, with 9 nucleotides matching TRBD2. Germline V gives CDR1 MNHEY, CDR2 SMNVEV (reference sequence). V was pared by 6 bases and J by 9 bases, with 15 bases of the junction left unmatched. The CDR3 is 16 residues long. CDR3 region: CASSSPPLAGAGEQFF. The CDR3, as DNA: TGTGCCAGCAGCAGCCCGCCGTTAGCGGGAGCAGGTGAGCAGTTCTTC.

The chain couples TRBV9 to TRBJ2-3; 7 nucleotides align to TRBD2. The CDR3 loop spans 15 amino acids. J was trimmed by 0 bases and V by 6 bases; bases with no gene match: 7. Germline-derived CDR1 and CDR2 are SGDLS and YYNGEE. The chain's CDR3 is CASTAGADSTDTQYF. CDR3 sequence (DNA): TGTGCCAGCACCGCGGGAGCGGATAGCACAGATACGCAGTATTTT. The whole variable domain, filled in from reference TRBV9 and TRBJ2-3, reads DSGVTQTPKHLITATGQRVTLRCSPRSGDLSVYWYQQSLDQGLQFLIQYYNGEERAKGNILERFSAQQFPDLHSELNLSSLELGDSALYFCASTAGADSTDTQYFGPGTRLTVL.

CDR3 sequence (DNA): TGTGCCAGCAGCTCGCCCGTTCAGACTAGCGGGAACACAGATACGCAGTATTTT. Amino acid sequence: CASSSPVQTSGNTDTQYF. This rearrangement joins TRBV7-2 to TRBJ2-3; 11 bases align to TRBD2. The CDR3 length is 18 residues. Germline V gives CDR1 SGHTA, CDR2 FQGNSA. The trim removed 4 bases at V and 2 bases at J, leaving 11 bases unmatched.